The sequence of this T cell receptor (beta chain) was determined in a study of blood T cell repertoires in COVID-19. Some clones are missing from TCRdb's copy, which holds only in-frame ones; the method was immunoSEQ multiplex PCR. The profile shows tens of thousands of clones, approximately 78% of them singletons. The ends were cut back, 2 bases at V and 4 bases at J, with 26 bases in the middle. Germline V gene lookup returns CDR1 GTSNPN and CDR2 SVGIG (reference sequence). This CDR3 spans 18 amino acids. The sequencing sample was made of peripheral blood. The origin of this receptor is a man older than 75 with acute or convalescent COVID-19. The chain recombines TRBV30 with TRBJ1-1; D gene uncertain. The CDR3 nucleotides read TGTGCCTGGAGTCCTTTAGGGCCCCTAAGGCGGGAAGTCACTGAAGCTTTCTTT. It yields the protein CAWSPLGPLRREVTEAFF. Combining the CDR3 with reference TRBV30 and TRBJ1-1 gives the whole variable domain SQTIHQWPATLVQPVGSPLSLECTVEGTSNPNLYWYRQAAGRGLQLLFYSVGIGQISSEVPQNLSASRPQDRQFILSSKKLLLSDSGFYLCAWSPLGPLRREVTEAFFGQGTRLTVV.